The 3 T cell receptor beta chains reported below all come from one sample, sequenced in a study of response to subunit inactivated influenza vaccine. TCRdb redid the calling of the RT-PCR reads with MiXCR, one entry per CDR3 protein. Of fewer than 200,000 distinct CDR3 sequences in the sample, around 9% were seen once. The starting material was non-naive T cells sorted from PBMCs, obtained on the day of vaccination. The receptor set was obtained from a man between 45 and 60 years old who received an inactivated influenza vaccine.

This clonotype was seen at least ten times. The V call is TRBV9, the J call TRBJ1-2, with TRBD1 matching over 8 bases. After removal of 0 bases from V and 7 bases from J, the junction contained 8 bases not matched to a gene. The germline V gene encodes CDR1 SGDLS and CDR2 YYNGEE. The CDR3 totals 15 residues. The CDR3 region has the DNA TGTGCCAGCAGCGTAGAAGGGACAGGATGGAGTGGCTACACCTTC. Translating gives CASSVEGTGWSGYTF.

The J gene is TRBJ2-2, the V gene TRBV30, with 8 bases identical to TRBD1. V was pared by 0 bases and J by 5 bases, with 8 bases of the junction left unmatched. The CDR3 contains 16 residues. Per the germline V gene, CDR1 is GTSNPN and CDR2 is SVGIG (reference sequence). CDR3 in amino acids: CAWSVPRTGMTGELFF. CDR3 coding DNA: TGTGCCTGGAGTGTACCCCGGACAGGGATGACCGGGGAGCTGTTTTTT.

The rearrangement joins TRBV3-1 to TRBJ2-7; 10 bases agree with TRBD2. V dropped 1 base and J dropped 4; count of bases not matched to a gene: 1. The CDR3 sequence is 14 residues long. Per the germline V gene, CDR1 is LGHDT and CDR2 is YNNKEL (reference sequence). Here the CDR3 DNA reads TGTGCCAGCAGCCAAGGGACTAGCGGTTACGAGCAGTACTTC. Translating gives CASSQGTSGYEQYF.